These 32 T cell receptor beta chains originate from one sample sequenced in a study of T cells in Graves' hyperthyroidism and ophthalmopathy. Regions amplified from RNA transcripts were the TCR beta CDR3 regions. The HTBI primer set drove a first-round RT-PCR of the TCR CDR3. TCRdb redid the calling of the multiplex PCR reads with MiXCR, one entry per CDR3 protein. This sample carries under 350,000 distinct CDR3 sequences, around 20% of them seen once, and the ten largest clones take 50%. The sample was blood. These receptors were taken from a woman aged 45-65 years with Graves' hyperthyroidism.

In its sample, this clonotype was seen a few times. V usage is TRBV9 and J usage is TRBJ1-3; D remains unclear. Germline V lookup: CDR1 SGDLS, CDR2 YYNGEE. The CDR3 has 15 amino acids. Trimming pared 4 bases from V and 0 bases from J, leaving 11 bases between. For the CDR3, the DNA is TGTGCCAGCAGCCCAGGCAGCAGCTCTGGAAACACCATATATTTT. Protein product: CASSPGSSSGNTIYF.

Many counts were recorded for this clonotype. V usage is TRBV15 and J usage is TRBJ2-5, with D maybe TRBD1 (7 bases). From germline, CDR1 is LNHNV and CDR2 YYDKDF (reference sequence). With 1 base removed from V and 3 bases from J, the gap between germline ends came to 18 bases. This CDR3 is built from 17 residues. For the CDR3, the DNA is TGTGCCACCAGCAGAGTGGCGGGACAGCCACGGGAAGAGACCCAGTACTTC. Translation: CATSRVAGQPREETQYF.

The V call is TRBV2, the J call TRBJ2-3, with D unclear. V lost 5 bases and J lost 5, with 5 bases in between. Germline V CDR1 and CDR2: SNHLY, FYNNEI. The CDR3 totals 11 residues. CDR3 residues: CASSIIDTQYF. As DNA, the CDR3 is TGTGCCAGCAGTATTATAGATACGCAGTATTTT.

Turning to this clonotype: A much bigger clone sits one base away, suggesting this may be a read error. The chain uses TRBV20-1 and TRBJ2-7; D not resolved. The CDR3 is 13 amino acids. Germline V CDR1 and CDR2: DFQATT, SNEGSKA (reference sequence). V lost 6 bases and J lost 7, with 19 bases in between. Here the CDR3 DNA reads TGCAGTGCCGGCGGCAGGATTTACAATGAGCAGTACTTC. This translates into CSAGGRIYNEQYF.

This clonotype turned up a few times. The chain is built from TRBV18 and TRBJ2-2, with D perhaps TRBD1 (5 bases). This CDR3 comprises 15 residues. Per germline, CDR1 KGHSH and CDR2 LQKENI. V lost 1 base, J lost 6 bases, and 12 bases lay in between. In nucleotides, the CDR3 is TGTGCCAGCTCACCACAGTCCCAGGGCGCCGGGGAGCTGTTTTTT. It translates to CASSPQSQGAGELFF.

The V call is TRBV9, the J call TRBJ2-6, with 9 bases fitting TRBD1. This CDR3 is 18 amino acids long. Germline V gene sequence: CDR1 SGDLS, CDR2 YYNGEE. With V trimmed by 4 bases and J by 3 bases, 11 bases remained unmatched. The CDR3 nucleotides are TGTGCCAGCAGCACCCCCCGGGACAGGGACGGTGGGGCCAACGTCCTGACTTTC. This codes for CASSTPRDRDGGANVLTF.

The table lists this clonotype with many counts. The chain has TRBV10-2 and TRBJ2-1, with D hard to call. The V end lost 4 bases, the J end lost 7 bases, and 8 bases lay between the germline ends. Germline V lookup: CDR1 WSHSY, CDR2 SAAADI. The CDR3 covers 12 residues. CDR3 amino acids: CASSGIDNEQFF. CDR3 DNA sequence: TGCGCCAGCAGTGGGATTGATAATGAGCAGTTCTTC.

The CDR3 sequence: CAISSGQGANSPLHF. CDR3 DNA: TGTGCCATCAGTTCCGGACAGGGGGCCAATTCACCCCTCCACTTT. The chain recombines TRBV10-3 with TRBJ1-6; 11 positions match TRBD1. The germline V gene has CDR1 ENHRY and CDR2 SYGVKD. This CDR3 region has 15 residues. V lost 5 bases to trimming and J lost 7 bases; unmatched junction nucleotides: 4.

This chain links TRBV28 with TRBJ2-7, with 7 nucleotides matching TRBD1. This CDR3 has 15 amino acids. The germline gives CDR1 MDHEN, CDR2 SYDVKM. After removal of 2 bases from V and 4 bases from J, the junction contained 8 bases not matched to a gene. Here the CDR3 reads CASSLIIGTDYEQYF. The CDR3 DNA reads TGTGCCAGCAGTTTAATTATCGGGACAGATTACGAGCAGTACTTC.

This clonotype was seen a few times. This chain joins TRBV11-2 and TRBJ1-2; D is unclear. This CDR3 comprises 13 residues. CDR1 and CDR2 (germline): SGHAT, FQNNGV. V lost 7 bases and J 3 bases, leaving 12 bases between the germline ends. The CDR3 loop reads CASMSRSDYGYTF. The CDR3, as DNA: TGTGCCAGCATGAGTCGGAGTGACTATGGCTACACCTTC.

In its sample, this clonotype was seen a few times. This chain joins TRBV6-1 and TRBJ2-3; D remains ambiguous. The CDR3 covers 11 residues. Germline lookup yields CDR1 MNHNS and CDR2 SASEGT. V was trimmed by 7 bases and J by 6 bases, leaving 8 bases between them. CDR3 sequence (DNA): TGTGCCAGCACCAACTCTGATACGCAGTATTTT. Translation: CASTNSDTQYF.

The chain has TRBV3-1 and TRBJ1-5; possible D gene TRBD1, 5 bases. The ends were cut back, 4 bases at V and 1 base at J, with 11 bases in the middle. In germline, CDR1 is LGHDT, CDR2 YNNKEL (reference sequence). The CDR3 is 15 amino acids. CDR3 sequence: CASSRGVQSNQPQHF. Written as DNA, the CDR3 is TGTGCCAGCAGCCGGGGGGTCCAAAGCAATCAGCCCCAGCATTTT.

This clonotype was seen many times. The chain has TRBV5-6 and TRBJ1-1; D call uncertain. The CDR3 runs 13 residues. Trimming left V 2 bases short and J 1 base short, with 6 bases between. Per germline, CDR1 SGHDT and CDR2 YYEEEE. CDR3 DNA sequence: TGTGCCAGCAGCTTAGGACCGAACACTGAAGCTTTCTTT. This gives the protein CASSLGPNTEAFF. Together with reference TRBV5-6 and TRBJ1-1, the CDR3 gives the full variable domain: DAGVTQSPTHLIKTRGQQVTLRCSPKSGHDTVSWYQQALGQGPQFIFQYYEEEERQRGNFPDRFSGHQFPNYSSELNVNALLLGDSALYLCASSLGPNTEAFFGQGTRLTVV.

This chain links TRBV20-1 with TRBJ1-1; a weak D match, TRBD1 (5 bases). The germline V and J ends were trimmed by 7 bases and 6 bases, with 18 bases remaining between them. The germline gives CDR1 DFQATT, CDR2 SNEGSKA (reference sequence). This CDR3 comprises 13 residues. CDR3 sequence reads: CSVEPQGGSEAFF. The CDR3 nucleotides are TGCAGTGTTGAGCCTCAGGGTGGGTCTGAAGCTTTCTTT.

This clonotype came up a few times. This could be a read error, since a much larger clone is one nucleotide away. The CDR3 bases are TGTGCCAGCAGTACAGGGGGATCCAAAAACATTCAGCACTTC. Amino acids: CASSTGGSKNIQHF. The gene calls are TRBV28 and TRBJ2-4; 8 nucleotides align to TRBD1. The CDR3 runs to 14 residues. Per the germline V gene, CDR1 is MDHEN and CDR2 is SYDVKM.

This clonotype was observed at least ten times. The chain employs TRBV7-8 and TRBJ2-6, with a possible D match to TRBD1 (5 bases). Per the germline V gene, CDR1 is SGHVS and CDR2 is FQNEAQ. The CDR3 totals 15 residues. Trimming removed 4 bases at V and 2 bases at J, with 9 bases between. CDR3 sequence: CASSSTTAGANVLTF. DNA of the CDR3: TGTGCCAGCAGCTCCACGACAGCTGGGGCCAACGTCCTGACTTTC.

In this sample, this clonotype turned up a few times. This chain uses TRBV9 with TRBJ2-4; D is unresolved. Trimming shortened V by 2 bases and J by 2 bases, and 14 bases separated the two germline ends. This CDR3 comprises 16 residues. Germline V gene sequence: CDR1 SGDLS, CDR2 YYNGEE. CDR3 sequence reads: CASSVSRRVTKNIQYF. CDR3 coding DNA: TGTGCCAGCAGCGTGAGCCGCCGGGTAACCAAAAACATTCAGTACTTC.

This clonotype showed up many times. This chain connects TRBV12-3 or TRBV12-4 to TRBJ1-5; no clear D. CDR3 length: 13 residues. V was pared by 6 bases and J by 7 bases, with 13 bases between. The CDR3 region is CASSLTSLQPQHF. The CDR3, as DNA: TGTGCCAGCAGCCTCACATCTTTGCAGCCCCAGCATTTT.

Ten or more counts support this clonotype. The V and J genes are TRBV28 and TRBJ1-2; D unresolved. Germline V gene data show CDR1 as MDHEN and CDR2 as SYDVKM. The CDR3 length is 15 residues. V gave up 6 bases and J gave up 2 bases, with 16 bases separating them. CDR3 DNA: TGTGCCAGCAGCCCCACCGGATTGGGAAACTATGGCTACACCTTC. It translates to CASSPTGLGNYGYTF.

This clonotype has just a few counts. The chain uses TRBV19 and TRBJ1-2; D possibly corresponds to TRBD1 (6 bases). V lost 2 bases and J 2 bases, leaving 12 bases between the germline ends. This CDR3 is built from 15 residues. Looked up from germline, CDR1 is LNHDA and CDR2 is SQIVND (reference sequence). DNA for the CDR3: TGTGCCAGTAGTATAACGGGGGCGTCAAACTATGGCTACACCTTC. Residues: CASSITGASNYGYTF.

This clonotype showed up many times. The chain links TRBV12-3 or TRBV12-4 to TRBJ2-2; the D call may be TRBD1 or TRBD2 (6 bases each). This CDR3 contains 16 residues. The V end was cut by 8 bases, the J end by 5 bases, with 21 bases between. CDR3 sequence: CASSVLGGAKTGELFF. For the CDR3, the DNA is TGTGCCAGCTCCGTCTTGGGGGGCGCAAAGACCGGGGAGCTGTTTTTT.

The genes are TRBV27 and TRBJ2-3, with D tentatively TRBD1 or TRBD2 (5 bases each). The CDR3 is 16 residues long. Trimming cost V 5 bases and J 4 bases, with 19 bases left between them. Germline-derived CDR1 and CDR2 are MNHEY and SMNVEV (reference sequence). This chain's CDR3 is CASSPGARLLADTQYF. In DNA, the CDR3 is TGTGCCAGCAGTCCCGGGGCCCGGTTATTGGCAGATACGCAGTATTTT.

Ten or more counts support this clonotype. This chain links TRBV11-2 with TRBJ1-1; D unresolved. Between the trimmed V and J ends, which lost 2 bases and 4 bases, there was a span of 17 bases. CDR1 is SGHAT and CDR2 is FQNNGV in the germline V gene. CDR3 length: 16 residues. CDR3 nucleotide sequence: TGTGCCAGCAGCTTACGGGCAGGCGGAGGAGTCACTGAAGCTTTCTTT. This codes for CASSLRAGGGVTEAFF. The full variable domain, with the rest looked up from reference TRBV11-2 and TRBJ1-1, is EAGVAQSPRYKIIEKRQSVAFWCNPISGHATLYWYQQILGQGPKLLIQFQNNGVVDDSQLPKDRFSAERLKGVDSTLKIQPAKLEDSAVYLCASSLRAGGGVTEAFFGQGTRLTVV.

This clonotype has a count of ten or more. This chain links TRBV6-1 with TRBJ2-7; 8 bases are shared with TRBD2. Per the germline V gene, CDR1 is MNHNS and CDR2 is SASEGT. The CDR3 totals 15 residues. The trim removed 7 bases at V and 2 bases at J, leaving 10 bases unmatched. CDR3 bases: TGTGCCAGCAAGGAGGCGGGAGGTAGGGCCTACGAGCAGTACTTC. Its translation is CASKEAGGRAYEQYF.

This clonotype was found many times. V and J are TRBV28 and TRBJ1-1; 7 bases align to TRBD1. Trimming removed 5 bases from V and 3 bases from J; junction bases left unmatched: 15. The CDR3 covers 17 residues. In germline, CDR1 is MDHEN, CDR2 SYDVKM. CDR3 sequence: CASSLSSTGAKDTEAFF. The DNA for the CDR3 is TGTGCCAGCAGTCTATCATCAACAGGGGCCAAGGACACTGAAGCTTTCTTT.

The gene calls are TRBV6-6 and TRBJ1-1; D unclear. The length of the CDR3 is 13 residues. Trimming took 2 bases from V and 4 from J, leaving 8 bases between them. Germline V gives CDR1 MNHNY, CDR2 SVGAGI (reference sequence). The CDR3 reads CASSYGYSTEAFF. The CDR3 DNA follows: TGTGCCAGCAGTTACGGGTATAGCACTGAAGCTTTCTTT.

The genes are TRBV12-3 or TRBV12-4 and TRBJ2-7; D perhaps matches TRBD2 (6 bases). With 3 bases removed from V and 3 bases from J, the gap between germline ends came to 21 bases. The CDR3 totals 17 residues. CDR3 bases: TGTGCCAGCAGTTTTTCCCGGGAGACCCTGGGGCTCTACGAGCAGTACTTC. Its translation is CASSFSRETLGLYEQYF.

The chain has TRBV12-3 or TRBV12-4 and TRBJ2-3; 11 bases line up with TRBD2. The CDR3 length is 15 residues. The CDR3: CALGDSGRGADTQYF. CDR3 nucleotide sequence: TGTGCGCTAGGGGATAGCGGGAGGGGAGCAGATACGCAGTATTTT.

There are many counts of this clonotype. The chain combines TRBV5-1 with TRBJ2-1, with 11 bases aligning to TRBD2. The CDR3 loop spans 15 amino acids. The V gene end was trimmed by 6 bases and the J gene end by 7 bases; junction bases not matched to a gene: 9. Germline-derived CDR1 and CDR2 are SGHRS and YFSETQ. The CDR3: CASTRGTSGNNEQFF. In DNA form, the CDR3 reads TGCGCCAGCACCCGCGGGACTAGCGGAAATAATGAGCAGTTCTTC.

Of note for this clonotype: A much larger clone differs by one base, so this may be a read error. The V and J genes are TRBV12-3 or TRBV12-4 and TRBJ2-7, with 7 bases identical to TRBD2. The CDR3 consists of 13 residues. V dropped 6 bases and J dropped 5; count of bases not matched to a gene: 7. CDR3 in DNA: TGTGCCAGCAGCTCGGGACTATCCGACGAGCAGTACTTC. Residues: CASSSGLSDEQYF.

This clonotype was seen at least ten times. The V call is TRBV5-1, the J call TRBJ1-2; D is uncertain. This CDR3 has 12 residues. Trimming left V 0 bases short and J 3 bases short, with 3 bases between. Germline-derived CDR1 and CDR2 are SGHRS and YFSETQ. The CDR3 DNA is TGCGCCAGCAGCTTGGCAGACTATGGCTACACCTTC. Translation gives CASSLADYGYTF.

Remarks on this clonotype: This sequence may be a read error, since a much larger clone differs from it by one base. The CDR3 sequence: CASSLTPQGDTEAFF. CDR3 in DNA: TGTGCCAGCAGTTTGACCCCTCAGGGGGACACTGAAGCTTTCTTT. This sequence joins TRBV6-4 and TRBJ1-1; 7 bases are shared with TRBD1. The CDR3 is made up of 15 amino acids. From germline, CDR1 is MRHNA and CDR2 SNTAGT. After removal of 5 bases from V and 3 bases from J, the junction contained 9 bases not matched to a gene.